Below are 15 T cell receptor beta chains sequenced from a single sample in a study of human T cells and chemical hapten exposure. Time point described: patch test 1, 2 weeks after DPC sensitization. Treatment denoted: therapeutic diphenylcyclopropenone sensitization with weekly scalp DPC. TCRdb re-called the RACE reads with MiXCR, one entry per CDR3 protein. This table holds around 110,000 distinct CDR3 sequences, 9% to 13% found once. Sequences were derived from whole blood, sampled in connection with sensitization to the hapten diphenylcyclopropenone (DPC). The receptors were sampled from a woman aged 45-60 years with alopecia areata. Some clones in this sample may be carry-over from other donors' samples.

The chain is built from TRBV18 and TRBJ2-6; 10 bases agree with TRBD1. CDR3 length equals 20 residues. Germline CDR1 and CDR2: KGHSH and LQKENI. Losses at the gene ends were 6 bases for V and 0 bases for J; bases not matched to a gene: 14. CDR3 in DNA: TGTGCCAGCTCCCGCCGACAGGGGGCATCCTCATCCTCTGGGGCCAACGTCCTGACTTTC. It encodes CASSRRQGASSSSGANVLTF.

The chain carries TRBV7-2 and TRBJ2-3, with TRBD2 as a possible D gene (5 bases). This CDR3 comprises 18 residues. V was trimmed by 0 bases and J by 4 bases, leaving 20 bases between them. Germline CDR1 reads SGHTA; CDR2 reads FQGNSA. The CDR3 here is CASSLARLARFPPDTQYF. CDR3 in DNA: TGTGCCAGCAGCTTAGCGCGGCTAGCCCGCTTTCCCCCAGATACGCAGTATTTT.

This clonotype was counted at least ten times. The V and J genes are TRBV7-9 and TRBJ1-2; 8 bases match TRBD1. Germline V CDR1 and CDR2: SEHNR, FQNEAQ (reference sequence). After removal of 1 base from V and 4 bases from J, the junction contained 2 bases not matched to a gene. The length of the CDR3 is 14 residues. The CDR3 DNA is TGTGCCAGCAGCTTAGGACAGGGGTTCTATGGCTACACCTTC. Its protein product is CASSLGQGFYGYTF.

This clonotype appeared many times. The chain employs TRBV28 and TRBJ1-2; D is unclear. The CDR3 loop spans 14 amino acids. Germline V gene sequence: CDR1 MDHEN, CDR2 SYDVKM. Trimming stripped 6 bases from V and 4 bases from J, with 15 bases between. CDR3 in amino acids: CASSTGGRVYGYTF. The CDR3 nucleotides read TGTGCCAGCAGCACGGGAGGCCGAGTCTATGGCTACACCTTC.

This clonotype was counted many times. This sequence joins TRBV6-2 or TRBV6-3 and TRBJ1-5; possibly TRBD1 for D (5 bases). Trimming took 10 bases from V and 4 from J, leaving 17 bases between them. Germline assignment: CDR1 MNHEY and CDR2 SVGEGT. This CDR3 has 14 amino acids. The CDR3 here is CATARTGENQPQHF. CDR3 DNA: TGTGCCACAGCCCGGACGGGGGAAAATCAGCCCCAGCATTTT.

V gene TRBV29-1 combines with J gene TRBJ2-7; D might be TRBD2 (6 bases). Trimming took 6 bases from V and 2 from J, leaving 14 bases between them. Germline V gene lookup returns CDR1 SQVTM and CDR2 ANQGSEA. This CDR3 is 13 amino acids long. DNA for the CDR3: TGCAGCGTCGGAGGGACTTCCGCCTACGAGCAGTACTTC. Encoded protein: CSVGGTSAYEQYF.

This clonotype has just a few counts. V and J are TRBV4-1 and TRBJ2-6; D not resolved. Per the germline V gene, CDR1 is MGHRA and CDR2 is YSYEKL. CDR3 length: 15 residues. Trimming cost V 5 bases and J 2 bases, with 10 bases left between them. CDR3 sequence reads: CASSAGHTGANVLTF. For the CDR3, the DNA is TGCGCCAGCAGCGCCGGCCACACTGGGGCCAACGTCCTGACTTTC.

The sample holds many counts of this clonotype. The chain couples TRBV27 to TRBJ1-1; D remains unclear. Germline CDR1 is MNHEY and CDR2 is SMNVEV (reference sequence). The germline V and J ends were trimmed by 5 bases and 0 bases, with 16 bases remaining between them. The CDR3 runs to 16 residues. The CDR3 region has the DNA TGTGCCAGCAGTACCCGCCCGGTCAGGATGAACACTGAAGCTTTCTTT. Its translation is CASSTRPVRMNTEAFF.

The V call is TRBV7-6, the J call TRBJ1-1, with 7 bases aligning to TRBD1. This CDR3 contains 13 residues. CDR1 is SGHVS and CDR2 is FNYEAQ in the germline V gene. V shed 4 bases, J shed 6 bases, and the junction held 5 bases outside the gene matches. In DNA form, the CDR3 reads TGTGCCAGCAGCTCCGACAGGGCCGCTGAAGCTTTCTTT. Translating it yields CASSSDRAAEAFF. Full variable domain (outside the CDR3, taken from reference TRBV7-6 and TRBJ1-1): GAGVSQSPRYKVTKRGQDVALRCDPISGHVSLYWYRQALGQGPEFLTYFNYEAQQDKSGLPNDRFSAERPEGSISTLTIQRTEQRDSAMYRCASSSDRAAEAFFGQGTRLTVV.

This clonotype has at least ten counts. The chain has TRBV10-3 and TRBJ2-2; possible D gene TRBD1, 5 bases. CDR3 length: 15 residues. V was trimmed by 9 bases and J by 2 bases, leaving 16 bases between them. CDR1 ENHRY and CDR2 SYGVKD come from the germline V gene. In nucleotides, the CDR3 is TGTGCCATTGGACACCCCGTGACTAACACCGGGGAGCTGTTTTTT. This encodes CAIGHPVTNTGELFF.

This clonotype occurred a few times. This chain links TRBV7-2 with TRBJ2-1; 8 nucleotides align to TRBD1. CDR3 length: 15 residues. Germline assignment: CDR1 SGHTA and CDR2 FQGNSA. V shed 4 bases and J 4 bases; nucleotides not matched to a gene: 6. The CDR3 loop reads CASSYTGTGYNEQFF. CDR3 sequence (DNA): TGTGCCAGCAGCTATACCGGGACAGGTTACAATGAGCAGTTCTTC.

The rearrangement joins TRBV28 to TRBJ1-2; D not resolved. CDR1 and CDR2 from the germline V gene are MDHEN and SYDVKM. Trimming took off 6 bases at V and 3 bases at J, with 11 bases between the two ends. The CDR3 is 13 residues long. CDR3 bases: TGTGCCAGCAGAGGCTACAGCGACTATGGCTACACCTTC. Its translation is CASRGYSDYGYTF.

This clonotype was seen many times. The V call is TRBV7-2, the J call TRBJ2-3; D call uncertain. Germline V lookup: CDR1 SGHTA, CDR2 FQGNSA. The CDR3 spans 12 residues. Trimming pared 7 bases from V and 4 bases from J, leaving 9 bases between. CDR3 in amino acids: CASKLWPDTQYF. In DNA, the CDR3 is TGTGCCAGCAAACTATGGCCAGATACGCAGTATTTT. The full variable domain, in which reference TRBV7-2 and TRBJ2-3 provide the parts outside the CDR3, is GAGVSQSPSNKVTEKGKDVELRCDPISGHTALYWYRQSLGQGLEFLIYFQGNSAPDKSGLPSDRFSAERTGGSVSTLTIQRTQQEDSAVYLCASKLWPDTQYFGPGTRLTVL.

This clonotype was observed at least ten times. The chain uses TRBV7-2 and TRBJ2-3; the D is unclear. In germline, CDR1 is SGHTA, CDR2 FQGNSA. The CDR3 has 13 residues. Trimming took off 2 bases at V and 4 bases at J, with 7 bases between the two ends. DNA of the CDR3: TGTGCCAGCAGCTTATCTGGTCCAGATACGCAGTATTTT. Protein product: CASSLSGPDTQYF.

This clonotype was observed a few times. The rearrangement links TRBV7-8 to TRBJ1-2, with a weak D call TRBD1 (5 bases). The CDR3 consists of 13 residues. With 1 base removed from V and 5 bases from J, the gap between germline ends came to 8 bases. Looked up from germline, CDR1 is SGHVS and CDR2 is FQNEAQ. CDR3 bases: TGTGCCAGCAGCTTAGGAGGGGTTTATGGCTACACCTTC. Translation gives CASSLGGVYGYTF.